This TCR beta chain appears in the sequencing data of a study of chemoradiotherapy in HPV16-positive cancers. Across the whole study: Candidate HPV-specific clones and shared TCR motifs came from two HPV16-positive patients. General study findings and limits: Candidate HPV-specific clones and E7-related TCR motifs grew in tumor during treatment. In HPV16-positive patients, HPV-responsive T-cell expansion tracked better recurrence-free survival.

Note on this clone: Its specificity is unknown.

The assay was immunoSEQ multiplex PCR, and TCRdb's table has in-frame clones only and misses some. In the table there are some 19,000 clones, about 90% of which are singletons. The V and J ends lost 3 bases and 0 bases, in that order; junction bases with no gene match: 2. CDR3 length equals 16 residues. Germline loops: CDR1 SQVTM, CDR2 ANQGSEA. This TCR came from a human donor with HPV-associated anogenital cancer. The rearrangement joins TRBV29-1 to TRBJ2-3, with 14 bases matching TRBD2. This specimen was blood, taken from a patient who underwent chemoradiotherapy. This CDR3 is CSVDGTSGRSTDTQYF. DNA of the CDR3: TGCAGCGTTGACGGGACTAGCGGGAGAAGCACAGATACGCAGTATTTT.